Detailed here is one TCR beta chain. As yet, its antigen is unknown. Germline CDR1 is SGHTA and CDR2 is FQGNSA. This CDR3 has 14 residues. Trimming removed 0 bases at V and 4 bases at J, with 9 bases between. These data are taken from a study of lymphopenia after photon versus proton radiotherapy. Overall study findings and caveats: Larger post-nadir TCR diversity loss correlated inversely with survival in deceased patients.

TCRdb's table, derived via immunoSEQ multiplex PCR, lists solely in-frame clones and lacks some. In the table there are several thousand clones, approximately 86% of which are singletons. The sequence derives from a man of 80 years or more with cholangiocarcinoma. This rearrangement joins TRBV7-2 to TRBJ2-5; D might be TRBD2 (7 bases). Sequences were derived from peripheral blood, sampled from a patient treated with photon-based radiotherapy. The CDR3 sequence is CASSLAGGRETQYF. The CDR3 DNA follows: TGTGCCAGCAGCTTAGCGGGGGGGCGAGAGACCCAGTACTTC. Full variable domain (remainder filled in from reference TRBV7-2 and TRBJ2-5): GAGVSQSPSNKVTEKGKDVELRCDPISGHTALYWYRQSLGQGLEFLIYFQGNSAPDKSGLPSDRFSAERTGGSVSTLTIQRTQQEDSAVYLCASSLAGGRETQYFGPGTRLLVL.